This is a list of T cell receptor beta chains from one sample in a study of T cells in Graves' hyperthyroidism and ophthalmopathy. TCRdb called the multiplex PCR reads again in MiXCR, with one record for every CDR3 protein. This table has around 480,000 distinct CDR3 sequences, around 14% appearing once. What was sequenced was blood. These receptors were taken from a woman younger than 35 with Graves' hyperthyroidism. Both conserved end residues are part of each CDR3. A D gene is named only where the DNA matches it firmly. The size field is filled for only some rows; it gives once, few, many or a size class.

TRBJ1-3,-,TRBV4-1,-,CASSQEGEGRGAGNTIYF,TGCGCCAGCAGCCAAGAAGGCGAGGGCAGGGGCGCTGGAAACACCATATATTTT
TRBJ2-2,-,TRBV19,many,CASSQTQNTGELFF,TGTGCCAGTAGCCAGACCCAGAACACCGGGGAGCTGTTTTTT
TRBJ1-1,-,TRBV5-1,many,CASSLVGSTEAFF,TGCGCCAGCAGCTTGGTGGGGAGCACTGAAGCTTTCTTT
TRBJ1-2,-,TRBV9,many,CASSVEAGLSYYGYTF,TGTGCCAGCAGCGTAGAGGCAGGCCTATCCTACTATGGCTACACCTTC
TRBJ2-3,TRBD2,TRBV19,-,CASSIQGLAGVDTQYF,TGTGCCAGTAGTATACAAGGACTAGCGGGAGTAGATACGCAGTATTTT
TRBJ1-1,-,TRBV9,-,CASSVDGRTITEAFF,TGTGCCAGCAGCGTAGACGGACGGACTATCACTGAAGCTTTCTTT
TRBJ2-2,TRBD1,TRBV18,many,CASSPSGQGPNTGELFF,TGTGCCAGCTCACCGTCTGGACAGGGTCCTAACACCGGGGAGCTGTTTTTT
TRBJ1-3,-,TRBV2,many,CASNHFDRASGNTIYF,TGTGCCAGCAACCACTTCGACAGAGCCTCTGGAAACACCATATATTTT
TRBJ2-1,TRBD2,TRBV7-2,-,CASSLLSGRTTEQFF,TGTGCCAGCAGCTTACTCAGCGGGAGGACTACTGAGCAGTTCTTC
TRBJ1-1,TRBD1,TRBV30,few,CAWRGNRGWNTEAFF,TGTGCCTGGCGAGGAAACAGGGGATGGAACACTGAAGCTTTCTTT
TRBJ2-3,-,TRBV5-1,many,CASSLDADNTDTQYF,TGCGCCAGCAGCTTGGATGCAGATAACACAGATACGCAGTATTTT
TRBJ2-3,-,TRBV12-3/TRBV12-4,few,CASGWGATDTQYF,TGTGCCTCGGGGTGGGGGGCCACAGATACGCAGTATTTT
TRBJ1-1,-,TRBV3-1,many,CASSQLSRTPNTEAFF,TGTGCCAGCAGCCAATTGAGTAGGACACCGAACACTGAAGCTTTCTTT
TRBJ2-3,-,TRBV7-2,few,CASSLGEAGTPGGTDTQYF,TGTGCCAGCAGCTTAGGAGAGGCGGGAACGCCGGGGGGCACAGACACGCAGTATTTT
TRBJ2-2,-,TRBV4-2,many,CASTDKDYYPAGELFF,TGTGCCAGCACCGATAAGGACTATTACCCTGCCGGGGAGCTGTTTTTT
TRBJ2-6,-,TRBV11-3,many,CASTFLGANVLTF,TGTGCCAGCACCTTTTTAGGGGCCAACGTCCTGACTTTC
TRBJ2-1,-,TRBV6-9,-,CASSYDRRGSYNEQFF,TGTGCCAGCAGTTACGACCGACGGGGGTCCTACAATGAGCAGTTCTTC
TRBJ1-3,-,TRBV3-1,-,CASSPKTEAWRAGNTIYF,TGTGCCAGCAGCCCGAAGACCGAGGCCTGGAGAGCTGGAAACACCATATATTTT
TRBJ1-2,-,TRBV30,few,CAWSEEGYGYTF,TGTGCCTGGAGTGAGGAAGGGTATGGCTACACCTTC
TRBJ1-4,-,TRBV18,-,CASSRGESTNEKLFF,TGTGCCAGCTCACGTGGGGAATCAACTAATGAAAAACTGTTTTTT
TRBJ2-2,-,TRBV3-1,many,CASSQEAPPPNTGELFF,TGTGCCAGCAGCCAAGAAGCCCCCCCACCTAACACCGGGGAGCTGTTTTTT
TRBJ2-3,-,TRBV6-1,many,CASKTGFSSDTQYF,TGTGCCAGCAAAACAGGTTTCTCCTCAGATACGCAGTATTTT
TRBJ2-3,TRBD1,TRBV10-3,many,CATSGTGKDTQYF,TGTGCCACCTCCGGGACAGGGAAAGATACGCAGTATTTT
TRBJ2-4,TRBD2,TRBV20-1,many,CSAALPRTSLENIQYF,TGCAGTGCTGCCCTCCCTAGGACTAGTCTCGAAAACATTCAGTACTTC
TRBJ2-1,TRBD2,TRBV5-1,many,CASTEVAGVNEQFF,TGCGCCAGCACGGAGGTAGCGGGAGTCAATGAGCAGTTCTTC
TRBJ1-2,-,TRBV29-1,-,CSVEERGTGNYGYTF,TGCAGCGTTGAAGAGCGGGGGACCGGTAACTATGGCTACACCTTC
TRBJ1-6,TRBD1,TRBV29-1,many,CSASTGAYNSPLHF,TGCAGCGCCTCGACAGGGGCCTATAATTCACCCCTCCACTTT
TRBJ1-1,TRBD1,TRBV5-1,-,CASSLRQGAAERRTEAFF,TGCGCCAGCAGCTTAAGACAGGGGGCCGCGGAAAGGAGGACTGAAGCTTTCTTT
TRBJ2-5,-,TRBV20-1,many,CSASGRSGTQYF,TGCAGTGCTAGTGGGCGGTCCGGGACCCAGTACTTC
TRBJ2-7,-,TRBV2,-,CASSEPGRFDEQYF,TGTGCCAGCAGTGAGCCGGGCAGGTTCGACGAGCAGTACTTC
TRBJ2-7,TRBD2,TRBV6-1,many,CASSRGTSPYYEQYF,TGTGCCAGCAGCCGAGGGACTAGCCCATACTACGAGCAGTACTTC
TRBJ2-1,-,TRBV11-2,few,CASSQGRPAYNEQFF,TGTGCCAGCAGCCAGGGACGGCCTGCCTACAATGAGCAGTTCTTC
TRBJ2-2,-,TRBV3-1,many,CASSQGYYTGELFF,TGTGCCAGCAGCCAGGGTTATTACACCGGGGAGCTGTTTTTT
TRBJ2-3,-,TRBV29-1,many,CSVETPRTDTQYF,TGCAGCGTTGAAACTCCACGCACAGATACGCAGTATTTT
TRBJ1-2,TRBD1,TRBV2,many,CASRQGTGELYGYTF,TGTGCCAGCAGGCAAGGGACAGGCGAACTCTATGGCTACACCTTC
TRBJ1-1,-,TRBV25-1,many,CASRRQTEAFF,TGTGCCAGCAGACGGCAGACTGAAGCTTTCTTT
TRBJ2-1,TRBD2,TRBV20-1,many,CSAPLAGGPYEQFF,TGCAGTGCCCCTCTAGCGGGAGGGCCCTATGAGCAGTTCTTC
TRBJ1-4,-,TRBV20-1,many,CSALQGTTNEKLFF,TGCAGTGCTCTACAGGGTACCACTAATGAAAAACTGTTTTTT